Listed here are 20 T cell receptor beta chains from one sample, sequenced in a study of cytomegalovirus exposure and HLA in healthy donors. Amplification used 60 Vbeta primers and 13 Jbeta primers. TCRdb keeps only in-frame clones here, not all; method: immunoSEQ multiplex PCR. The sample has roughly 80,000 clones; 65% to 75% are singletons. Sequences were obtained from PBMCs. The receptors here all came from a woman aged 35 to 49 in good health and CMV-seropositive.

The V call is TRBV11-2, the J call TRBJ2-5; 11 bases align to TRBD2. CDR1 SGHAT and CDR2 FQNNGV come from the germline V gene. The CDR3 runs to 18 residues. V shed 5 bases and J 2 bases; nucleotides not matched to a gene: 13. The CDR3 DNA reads TGTGCCAGCAGCACCATCCAGCGGGGACTAGCGGTACAAGAGACCCAGTACTTC. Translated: CASSTIQRGLAVQETQYF.

The CDR3 here is CASSLSAGHPGYTF. The CDR3 DNA reads TGTGCCAGCAGCTTATCGGCGGGGCACCCTGGCTACACCTTC. The chain has TRBV13 and TRBJ1-2; weak D call: TRBD1 (5 bases). The germline V and J ends were trimmed by 2 bases and 7 bases, with 14 bases remaining between them. The CDR3 runs to 14 residues. Germline loops: CDR1 PRHDT, CDR2 FYEKMQ (reference sequence).

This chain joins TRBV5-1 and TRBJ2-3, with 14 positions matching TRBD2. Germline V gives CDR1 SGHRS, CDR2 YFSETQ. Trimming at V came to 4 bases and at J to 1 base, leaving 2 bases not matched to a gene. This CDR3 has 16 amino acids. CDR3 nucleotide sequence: TGCGCCAGCAGCGTGGGACTAGCGGGGGGCACAGATACGCAGTATTTT. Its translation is CASSVGLAGGTDTQYF.

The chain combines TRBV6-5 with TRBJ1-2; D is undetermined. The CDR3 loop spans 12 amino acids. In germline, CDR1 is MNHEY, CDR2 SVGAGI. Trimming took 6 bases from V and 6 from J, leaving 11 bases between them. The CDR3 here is CASRNSLNGYTF. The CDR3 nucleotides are TGTGCCAGCAGAAACAGCTTAAATGGCTACACCTTC.

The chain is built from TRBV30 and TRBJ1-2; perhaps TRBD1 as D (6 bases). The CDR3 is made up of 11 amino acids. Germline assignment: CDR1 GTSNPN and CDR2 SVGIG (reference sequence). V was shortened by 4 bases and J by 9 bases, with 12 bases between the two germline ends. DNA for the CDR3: TGTGCCTGGACGGGGGGCGTAAGCTACACCTTC. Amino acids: CAWTGGVSYTF.

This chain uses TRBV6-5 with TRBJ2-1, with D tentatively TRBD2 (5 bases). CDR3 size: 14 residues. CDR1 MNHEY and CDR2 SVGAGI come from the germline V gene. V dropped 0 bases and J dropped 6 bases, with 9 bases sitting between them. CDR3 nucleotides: TGTGCCAGCAGTTACTCCTATACTAGCAATGAGCAGTTCTTC. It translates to CASSYSYTSNEQFF.

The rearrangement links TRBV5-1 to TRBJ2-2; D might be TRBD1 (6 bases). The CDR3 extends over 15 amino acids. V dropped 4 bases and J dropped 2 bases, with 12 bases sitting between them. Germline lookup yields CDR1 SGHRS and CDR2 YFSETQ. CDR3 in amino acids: CASSPGHFNTGELFF. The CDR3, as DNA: TGCGCCAGCAGCCCGGGACATTTCAACACCGGGGAGCTGTTTTTT.

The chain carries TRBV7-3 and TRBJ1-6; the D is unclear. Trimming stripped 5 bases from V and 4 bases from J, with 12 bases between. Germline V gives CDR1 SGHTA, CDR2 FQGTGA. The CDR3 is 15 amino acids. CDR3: CASSMDGVYNSPLHF. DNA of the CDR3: TGTGCCAGCAGCATGGACGGGGTTTATAATTCACCCCTCCACTTT.

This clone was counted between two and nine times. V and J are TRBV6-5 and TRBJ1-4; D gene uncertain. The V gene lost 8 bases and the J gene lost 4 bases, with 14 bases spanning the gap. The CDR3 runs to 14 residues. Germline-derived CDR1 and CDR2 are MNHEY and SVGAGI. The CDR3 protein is CASGRGWGNEKLFF. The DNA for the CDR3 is TGTGCCAGCGGGAGAGGTTGGGGTAATGAAAAACTGTTTTTT.

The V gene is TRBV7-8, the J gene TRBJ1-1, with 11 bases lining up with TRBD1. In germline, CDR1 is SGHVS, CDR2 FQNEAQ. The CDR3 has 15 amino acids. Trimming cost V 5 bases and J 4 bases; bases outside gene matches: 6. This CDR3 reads CASSPRDRGTTEAFF. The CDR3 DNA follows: TGTGCCAGCAGCCCGAGGGACAGGGGGACCACTGAAGCTTTCTTT.

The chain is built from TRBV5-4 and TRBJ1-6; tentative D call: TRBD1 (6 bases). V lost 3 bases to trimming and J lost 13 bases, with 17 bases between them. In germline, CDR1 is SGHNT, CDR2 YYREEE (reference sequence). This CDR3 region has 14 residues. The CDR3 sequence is CASSSDSPVSPLHF. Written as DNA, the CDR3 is TGTGCCAGCAGCTCGGACAGCCCCGTCTCGCCCCTCCACTTT.

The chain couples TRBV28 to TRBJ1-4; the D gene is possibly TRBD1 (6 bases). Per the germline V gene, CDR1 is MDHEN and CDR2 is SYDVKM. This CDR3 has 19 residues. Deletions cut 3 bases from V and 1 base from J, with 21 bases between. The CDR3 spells CASSLDSSVSGVTNEKLFF. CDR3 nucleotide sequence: TGTGCCAGCAGTTTGGACTCCAGTGTATCAGGGGTAACTAATGAAAAACTGTTTTTT.

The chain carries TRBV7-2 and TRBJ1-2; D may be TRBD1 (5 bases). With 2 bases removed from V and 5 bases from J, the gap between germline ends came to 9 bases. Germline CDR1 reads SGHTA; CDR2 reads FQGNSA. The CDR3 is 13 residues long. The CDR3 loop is CASSLSPGYGYTF. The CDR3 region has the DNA TGTGCCAGCAGCTTATCCCCAGGGTATGGCTACACCTTC.

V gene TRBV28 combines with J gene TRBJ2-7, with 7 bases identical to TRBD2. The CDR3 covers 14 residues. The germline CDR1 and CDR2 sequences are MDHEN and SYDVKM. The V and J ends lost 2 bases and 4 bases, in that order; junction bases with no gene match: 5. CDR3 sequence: CASSLTGLRYEQYF. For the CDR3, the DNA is TGTGCCAGCAGTTTAACGGGACTACGGTACGAGCAGTACTTC.

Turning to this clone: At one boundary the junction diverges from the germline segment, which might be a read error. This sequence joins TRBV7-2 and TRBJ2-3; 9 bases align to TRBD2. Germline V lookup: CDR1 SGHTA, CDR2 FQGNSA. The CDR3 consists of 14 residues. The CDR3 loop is CASRPGTSRDTQYF. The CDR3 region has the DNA TGTGCCAGCAGACCCGGGACTAGCAGAGATACGCAGTATTTT. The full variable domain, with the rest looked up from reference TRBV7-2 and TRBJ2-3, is GAGVSQSPSNKVTEKGKDVELRCDPISGHTALYWYRQSLGQGLEFLIYFQGNSAPDKSGLPSDRFSAERTGGSVSTLTIQRTQQEDSAVYLCASRPGTSRDTQYFGPGTRLTVL.

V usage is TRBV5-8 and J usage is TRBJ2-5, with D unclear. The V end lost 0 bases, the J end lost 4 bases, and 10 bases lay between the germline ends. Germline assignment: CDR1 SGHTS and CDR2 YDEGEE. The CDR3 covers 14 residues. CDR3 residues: CASSLGSGRETQYF. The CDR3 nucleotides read TGTGCCAGCAGCTTGGGTTCGGGTCGAGAGACCCAGTACTTC.

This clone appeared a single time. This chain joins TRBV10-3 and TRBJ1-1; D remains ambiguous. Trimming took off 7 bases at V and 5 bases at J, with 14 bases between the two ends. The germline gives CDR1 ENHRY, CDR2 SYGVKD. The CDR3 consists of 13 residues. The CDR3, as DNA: TGTGCCATCACGAATCCCACTAATACTGAAGCTTTCTTT. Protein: CAITNPTNTEAFF.

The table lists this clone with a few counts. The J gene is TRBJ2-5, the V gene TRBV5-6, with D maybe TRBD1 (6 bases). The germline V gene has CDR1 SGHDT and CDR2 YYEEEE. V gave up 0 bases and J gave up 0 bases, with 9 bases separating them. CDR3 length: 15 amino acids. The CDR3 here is CASSLGGRNQETQYF. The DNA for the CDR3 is TGTGCCAGCAGCTTGGGGGGGCGGAACCAAGAGACCCAGTACTTC. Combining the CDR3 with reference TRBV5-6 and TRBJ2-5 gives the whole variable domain DAGVTQSPTHLIKTRGQQVTLRCSPKSGHDTVSWYQQALGQGPQFIFQYYEEEERQRGNFPDRFSGHQFPNYSSELNVNALLLGDSALYLCASSLGGRNQETQYFGPGTRLLVL.

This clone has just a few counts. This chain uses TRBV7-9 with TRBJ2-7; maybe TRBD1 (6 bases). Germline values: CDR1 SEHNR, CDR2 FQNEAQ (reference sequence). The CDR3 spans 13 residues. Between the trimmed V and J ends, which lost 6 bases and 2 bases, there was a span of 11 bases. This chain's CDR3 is CASREQGPYEQYF. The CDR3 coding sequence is TGTGCCAGCAGAGAACAGGGCCCCTACGAGCAGTACTTC.

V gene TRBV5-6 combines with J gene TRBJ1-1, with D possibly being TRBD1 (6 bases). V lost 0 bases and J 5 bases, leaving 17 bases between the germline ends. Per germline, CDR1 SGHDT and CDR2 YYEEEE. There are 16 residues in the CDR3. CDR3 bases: TGTGCCAGCAGCTTGGTGCCGGTTGGGGGCGGGACTGAAGCTTTCTTT. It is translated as CASSLVPVGGGTEAFF. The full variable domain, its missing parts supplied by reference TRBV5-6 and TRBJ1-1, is DAGVTQSPTHLIKTRGQQVTLRCSPKSGHDTVSWYQQALGQGPQFIFQYYEEEERQRGNFPDRFSGHQFPNYSSELNVNALLLGDSALYLCASSLVPVGGGTEAFFGQGTRLTVV.